One and the same sample provided the 18 T cell receptor beta chains below, sequenced in a study of regulatory T cells in long-lasting Graves disease. With iRepertoire HTBI primers and Arm-PCR of CDR3 regions, TCR beta libraries were built. TCRdb re-called the multiplex PCR reads with MiXCR, one entry per CDR3 protein. In the table there are 300,000 to 350,000 distinct CDR3 sequences, about 19% of which are singletons. Time point here: persistent/refractory GD, antithyroid drugs over 5 years with positive TRAb. The TCR library was made from RNA extracted from PBMCs. The sample consisted of peripheral blood mononuclear cells (PBMCs), taken when the disease was refractory, from a patient treated with antithyroid drugs. The source of these receptors is a female donor with Graves disease.

V usage is TRBV27 and J usage is TRBJ2-3; TRBD2 aligns across 7 bases. Trimming removed 7 bases from V and 2 bases from J; junction bases left unmatched: 3. Germline-derived CDR1 and CDR2 are MNHEY and SMNVEV (reference sequence). This CDR3 has 13 amino acids. The CDR3 loop reads CASKGTITDTQYF. As DNA, the CDR3 is TGTGCCAGCAAGGGGACTATCACAGATACGCAGTATTTT.

Comment on this clonotype: This clone may be a read error of a much larger clone one base away. CDR3 sequence reads: CASSLVSWALENNYGYTF. CDR3 DNA: TGTGCCAGCAGCTTAGTAAGTTGGGCTCTCGAGAACAACTATGGCTACACCTTC. This chain links TRBV7-6 with TRBJ1-2; D gene unclear. Trimming left V 1 base short and J 2 bases short, with 20 bases between. CDR1 is SGHVS and CDR2 is FNYEAQ in the germline V gene. The CDR3 extends over 18 amino acids.

The chain joins TRBV7-2 to TRBJ2-3; possible D gene TRBD2, 6 bases. The CDR3 is made up of 15 amino acids. With 2 bases removed from V and 0 bases from J, the gap between germline ends came to 9 bases. Germline V CDR1 and CDR2: SGHTA, FQGNSA. In DNA, the CDR3 is TGTGCCAGCAGCTTAATGGCGGGGAGCACAGATACGCAGTATTTT. Amino acids: CASSLMAGSTDTQYF.

Remarks on this clonotype: The junction does not match germline at one end; this may be a read error. The genes are TRBV5-1 and TRBJ1-3; D possibly corresponds to TRBD1 (5 bases). Germline CDR1 SGHRS, CDR2 YFSETQ. This CDR3 region has 14 residues. Here the CDR3 DNA reads TGCGTCAGCAGCTGGGACGGCACTGGAAACACCATATATTTT. Its protein is CVSSWDGTGNTIYF.

This clonotype was counted a few times. The rearrangement uses TRBV13 and TRBJ2-7; 7 bases agree with TRBD1. V trimming: 3 bases; J trimming: 2 bases; junction bases outside the gene matches: 7. This CDR3 is built from 15 residues. The V gene's germline CDR1 is PRHDT and CDR2 FYEKMQ (reference sequence). In DNA, the CDR3 is TGTGCCAGCAGCTTTATGGGGCAGGGGGCCTACGAGCAGTACTTC. Encoded protein: CASSFMGQGAYEQYF. The full variable domain, completed using reference TRBV13 and TRBJ2-7, is AAGVIQSPRHLIKEKRETATLKCYPIPRHDTVYWYQQGPGQDPQFLISFYEKMQSDKGSIPDRFSAQQFSDYHSELNMSSLELGDSALYFCASSFMGQGAYEQYFGPGTRLTVT.

This clonotype was recorded a few times. The gene calls are TRBV4-1 and TRBJ1-5; a weak D match, TRBD1 (6 bases). Germline CDR1 reads MGHRA; CDR2 reads YSYEKL. The V and J ends lost 2 bases and 4 bases respectively, with 15 bases between them. The CDR3 has 16 residues. The DNA of the CDR3 is TGCGCCAGCAGCCAAACGATACAGGGATTGAATCAGCCCCAGCATTTT. Translated, it gives CASSQTIQGLNQPQHF.

This clonotype appeared a single time. At one end, the junction sequence differs from germline, possibly due to a read error. This chain joins TRBV5-1 and TRBJ2-5, with no clear D. The CDR3 covers 14 residues. Germline CDR1 is SGHRS and CDR2 is YFSETQ. The CDR3 spells CASSTAIHQEAQYF. As DNA, the CDR3 is TGCGCCAGCAGCACGGCCATCCACCAAGAGGCCCAGTACTTC.

This clonotype was found many times. This chain joins TRBV25-1 and TRBJ1-2; D is undetermined. CDR1 MGHDK and CDR2 SYGVNS come from the germline V gene. This CDR3 comprises 12 residues. Trimming removed 6 bases from V and 1 base from J, with 6 bases in between. CDR3 region: CASRTLNYGYTF. The CDR3 region has the DNA TGTGCCAGCAGAACCCTTAACTATGGCTACACCTTC.

The sample holds many counts of this clonotype. V is TRBV12-3 or TRBV12-4 and J is TRBJ1-1; perhaps TRBD1 as D (5 bases). V dropped 6 bases and J dropped 0 bases, with 14 bases sitting between them. This CDR3 is built from 15 residues. The CDR3 DNA reads TGTGCCAGCAGCAAAGGTGACAGCCTGAACACTGAAGCTTTCTTT. This translates into CASSKGDSLNTEAFF.

This clonotype was counted many times. The DNA of the CDR3 is TGTGCCTGGAGTCACGCAAACACCATATATTTT. It yields the protein CAWSHANTIYF. The chain couples TRBV30 to TRBJ1-3; D is uncertain. CDR3 length: 11 amino acids. The V end lost 2 bases, the J end lost 6 bases, and 5 bases lay between the germline ends. Per the germline V gene, CDR1 is GTSNPN and CDR2 is SVGIG (reference sequence).

This clonotype was detected many times. V gene TRBV7-2 combines with J gene TRBJ2-7; D is possibly TRBD2 (6 bases). Germline V gives CDR1 SGHTA, CDR2 FQGNSA. The CDR3 is 15 amino acids. Trimming took 5 bases from V and 2 from J, leaving 16 bases between them. CDR3 nucleotides: TGTGCCAGCAGCCTAACCGGGACTGGGACCTACGAGCAGTACTTC. Protein: CASSLTGTGTYEQYF.

Here the CDR3 DNA reads TGCGCCAGCAGCTTCGAAGGCCTAAAAGAGACCCAGTACTTC. Residues: CASSFEGLKETQYF. The V call is TRBV5-1, the J call TRBJ2-5; D call uncertain. Germline CDR1 is SGHRS and CDR2 is YFSETQ. This CDR3 is built from 14 residues. Deletions cut 2 bases from V and 3 bases from J, with 11 bases between.

This clonotype was observed at least ten times. CDR3: CASSLRGSTYEQYF. The DNA of the CDR3 is TGTGCCAGCAGCCTTCGCGGGTCCACCTACGAGCAGTACTTC. The genes are TRBV3-1 and TRBJ2-7, with D maybe TRBD2 (5 bases). The CDR3 is made up of 14 amino acids. The germline V gene encodes CDR1 LGHDT and CDR2 YNNKEL (reference sequence). V was trimmed by 4 bases and J by 2 bases, leaving 12 bases between them.

This clonotype was seen repeatedly, ten times or more. The gene calls are TRBV2 and TRBJ1-1; TRBD1 matches 9 bases. The CDR3 contains 13 residues. Unmatched junction bases numbered 8, after V lost 11 bases and J lost 4 bases. In germline, CDR1 is SNHLY, CDR2 FYNNEI. CDR3 in amino acids: CAGRQGVSTEAFF. The CDR3 DNA is TGTGCCGGTAGACAGGGGGTGAGCACTGAAGCTTTCTTT.

The chain links TRBV12-3 or TRBV12-4 to TRBJ2-1; 9 nucleotides line up with TRBD2. J gave up 10 bases and V 4 bases, and 5 bases lay outside the gene matches. The CDR3 totals 13 residues. The CDR3 reads CASSWSGGREQFF. CDR3 coding DNA: TGTGCCAGCAGTTGGAGCGGGGGGAGGGAGCAGTTCTTC.

In this sample, this clonotype turned up many times. This chain joins TRBV2 and TRBJ1-4; a weak D match, TRBD1 (5 bases). The CDR3 covers 14 residues. From germline, CDR1 is SNHLY and CDR2 FYNNEI. The V and J ends lost 6 bases and 0 bases respectively, with 8 bases between them. Written as DNA, the CDR3 is TGTGCCAGCAGACAGGTAGCAACTAATGAAAAACTGTTTTTT. This translates into CASRQVATNEKLFF.

The chain employs TRBV7-9 and TRBJ2-7; weak D call: TRBD2 (5 bases). The CDR3 contains 14 residues. Germline-derived CDR1 and CDR2 are SEHNR and FQNEAQ (reference sequence). V was clipped by 4 bases and J by 3 bases, with 13 bases between them. The CDR3 coding sequence is TGTGCCAGCAGCTCGGGAACTAGTCTCTACGAGCAGTACTTC. Translating gives CASSSGTSLYEQYF.

As concerns this clonotype: A much larger clone lies one base from this, so it may be a read error. The chain links TRBV6-5 to TRBJ2-7; a possible D gene is TRBD1 (8 bases). This CDR3 has 15 amino acids. In germline, CDR1 is MNHEY, CDR2 SVGAGI. CDR3 protein: CASSYAGDRLYGQYF. For the CDR3, the DNA is TGTGCCAGCAGTTACGCGGGGGACAGGCTATACGGGCAGTACTTC.